This T cell receptor (beta chain) was found in a study of T cells in Graves' hyperthyroidism and ophthalmopathy. Study-wide results and caveats: In validation, the model predicted ophthalmopathy. These predictions came a median about 6.5 months before onset. Ophthalmopathy and stable hyperthyroidism were separated by a 13 V-J model.

This clonotype was counted at least ten times. The antigen remains undetermined. A patient was excluded if there was uncontrolled infection, other autoimmune disease, pregnancy or lactation. Diagnoses rested on clinical symptoms, serum thyroxine and TRAb, thyroid ultrasound and orbital computed tomography. Amplification targeted TCR beta CDR3 regions from RNA transcripts. A set of HTBI primers served as the primers for a first-round RT-PCR of the TCR CDR3. Via MiXCR, TCRdb re-called the multiplex PCR reads, giving one row per CDR3 protein. The repertoire holds around 500,000 distinct CDR3 sequences, with under 15% as singletons. Germline V gene data show CDR1 as MNHEY and CDR2 as SMNVEV (reference sequence). V lost 3 bases to trimming and J lost 2 bases; unmatched junction nucleotides: 8. The CDR3 is made up of 16 amino acids.

Sequenced material: blood. The clonotype was recovered from a woman aged 18-29 years with Graves' hyperthyroidism. J is TRBJ2-7 and V is TRBV27; 9 bases agree with TRBD2. This CDR3 is CASSFRLTSGTYEQYF. For the CDR3, the DNA is TGTGCCAGCAGTTTTCGCTTGACTAGCGGAACCTACGAGCAGTACTTC.